These 5 T cell receptor beta chains share one sample of origin, sequenced in a study of PD-1 blockade in mismatch repair-deficient tumors. The method was immunoSEQ multiplex PCR; TCRdb's version includes in-frame clones alone and lacks a portion of them. The repertoire holds fewer than 10,000 clones, with approximately 85% as singletons. Sequences were derived from PBMCs, sampled 46 weeks after starting pembrolizumab. Receptor source: an adult with mismatch repair-deficient cancer.

In the case of this clone: Other DNA variants within this sample encode the same CDR3. The chain combines TRBV6-5 with TRBJ2-7; possible D gene TRBD2, 6 bases. Germline assignment: CDR1 MNHEY and CDR2 SVGAGI. The CDR3 contains 13 residues. Trimming shortened V by 6 bases and J by 4 bases, and 13 bases separated the two germline ends. The CDR3 coding sequence is TGTGCCAGCAGAGGGACGGGAGAATACGAGCAGTACTTC. It encodes CASRGTGEYEQYF.

This clone showed up just a few times. The rearrangement joins TRBV28 to TRBJ1-6; maybe TRBD1 (5 bases). The CDR3 length is 14 residues. Per germline, CDR1 MDHEN and CDR2 SYDVKM. V was clipped by 2 bases and J by 13 bases, with 15 bases between them. CDR3 in amino acids: CASSLPLGGAPLHF. The CDR3 region has the DNA TGTGCCAGCAGTTTACCACTGGGGGGAGCGCCCCTCCACTTT.

Points on this clone: An end of the junction differs from the germline gene, which may be a read error. The chain couples TRBV6-1 to TRBJ1-6; D is ambiguous. CDR3 length: 15 residues. Looked up from germline, CDR1 is MNHNS and CDR2 is SASEGT. The CDR3 sequence is CASTRGSSYSSPLHF. The CDR3, as DNA: TGTGCCAGCACTCGAGGGAGCTCCTATAGTTCACCCCTCCACTTT.

The chain uses TRBV14 and TRBJ2-7; a possible D gene is TRBD2 (5 bases). The V gene's germline CDR1 is SGHDN and CDR2 FVKESK. The V and J ends lost 4 bases and 3 bases respectively, with 7 bases between them. The length of the CDR3 is 12 residues. The CDR3 nucleotides read TGTGCCAGCAGCCGCAGCGGCTACGAGCAGTACTTC. This codes for CASSRSGYEQYF.

The gene calls are TRBV18 and TRBJ1-1; D is uncertain. The CDR3 covers 13 residues. The germline V and J ends were trimmed by 3 bases and 6 bases, with 11 bases remaining between them. Looked up from germline, CDR1 is KGHSH and CDR2 is LQKENI. The DNA of the CDR3 is TGTGCCAGCTCACCGGGCAGTACACCTGAAGCTTTCTTT. Encoded protein: CASSPGSTPEAFF.